The 31 T cell receptor beta chains below all came from one sample that was sequenced in a study of long-term antiretroviral therapy in people with HIV. An immunoSEQ assay, version v3.0, was performed at survey level. Data came from immunoSEQ multiplex PCR; TCRdb stores just in-frame clones and leaves some out. There are under 50,000 clones in the sample; 86% occur only once, and around 5% lies in the top ten. Sample: unsorted PBMCs, taken 0.1 years before starting antiretroviral therapy. These receptors all stem from a woman aged 45-60 years with HIV.

The chain is built from TRBV4-1 and TRBJ2-3; 8 bases are shared with TRBD2. The CDR3 is 15 residues long. Per germline, CDR1 MGHRA and CDR2 YSYEKL. V lost 1 base and J lost 6; bases outside the gene matches: 6. For the CDR3, the DNA is TGCGCCAGCAGCCAAGTAGCGGGGTCTCGGGATACGCAGTATTTT. It translates to CASSQVAGSRDTQYF.

For this clone: Other DNA variants within this sample encode the same CDR3. CDR3 protein: CASSQGGDQPQHF. CDR3 sequence (DNA): TGTGCCAGCAGTCAGGGGGGCGATCAGCCCCAGCATTTT. The J gene is TRBJ1-5, the V gene TRBV5-4, with 7 bases lining up with TRBD1. The CDR3 has 13 amino acids. V lost 5 bases, J lost 5 bases, and 4 bases stayed unmatched. Germline CDR1 SGHNT, CDR2 YYREEE (reference sequence).

The V gene is TRBV11-2, the J gene TRBJ2-1; D perhaps matches TRBD1 (5 bases). The CDR3 covers 15 residues. Germline CDR1 is SGHAT and CDR2 is FQNNGV. V shed 8 bases and J shed 0 bases, with 14 bases lying between them. The CDR3 is CASALGENSYNEQFF. DNA of the CDR3: TGTGCCAGCGCCTTAGGGGAAAACTCCTACAATGAGCAGTTCTTC.

The CDR3 DNA reads as TGTGCCAGCAGCTTAAGTCCTCTGGAGCAGTACTTC. Protein product: CASSLSPLEQYF. The chain carries TRBV7-2 and TRBJ2-7; D remains unclear. V shed 2 bases and J shed 7 bases, with 9 bases lying between them. The CDR3 has 12 amino acids. Germline V gene sequence: CDR1 SGHTA, CDR2 FQGNSA.

The chain joins TRBV30 to TRBJ1-2; D gene ambiguous. Trimming took off 0 bases at V and 8 bases at J, with 10 bases between the two ends. Germline CDR1 is GTSNPN and CDR2 is SVGIG (reference sequence). This CDR3 has 12 residues. The CDR3, as DNA: TGTGCCTGGAGTGTCGGTTCAACCGGCTACACCTTC. This gives the protein CAWSVGSTGYTF.

A single count supports this clone. The chain links TRBV11-2 to TRBJ2-1; D is perhaps TRBD1 (7 bases). The CDR3 consists of 14 residues. With 3 bases removed from V and 9 bases from J, the gap between germline ends came to 15 bases. Germline V gives CDR1 SGHAT, CDR2 FQNNGV. CDR3 sequence: CASSLRQGGFEQFF. CDR3 nucleotide sequence: TGTGCCAGCAGCTTGCGACAGGGAGGATTTGAGCAGTTCTTC.

The rearrangement joins TRBV10-3 to TRBJ1-1; 8 bases match TRBD1. The length of the CDR3 is 16 residues. Trimming took 0 bases from V and 10 from J; bases not matched to a gene: 13. CDR1 and CDR2 from the germline V gene are ENHRY and SYGVKD. The CDR3 sequence: CAISESTRAQGARAFF. The CDR3 coding sequence is TGTGCCATCAGTGAGTCGACTCGTGCGCAGGGGGCTAGAGCTTTCTTT.

The rearrangement links TRBV27 to TRBJ2-7; no firm D call. Trimming left V 2 bases short and J 2 bases short, with 10 bases between. This CDR3 has 14 amino acids. From germline, CDR1 is MNHEY and CDR2 SMNVEV (reference sequence). The CDR3 bases are TGTGCCAGCAGTTTAACGGGTCAAGCCTACGAGCAGTACTTC. It codes for CASSLTGQAYEQYF.

This chain joins TRBV11-2 and TRBJ2-3; D not certain. V was shortened by 6 bases and J by 0 bases, with 10 bases between the two germline ends. CDR3 length: 14 amino acids. The germline CDR1 and CDR2 sequences are SGHAT and FQNNGV. This CDR3 reads CASRGFESTDTQYF. In DNA form, the CDR3 reads TGTGCCAGCAGAGGGTTCGAGAGCACAGATACGCAGTATTTT.

This clone was seen once. Here the CDR3 reads CASSLGISGTDQPQHF. In nucleotides, the CDR3 is TGTGCCAGCAGCTTGGGTATTTCAGGGACTGATCAGCCCCAGCATTTT. This chain joins TRBV5-8 and TRBJ1-5; D may be TRBD1 (5 bases). Trimming removed 0 bases from V and 5 bases from J, with 15 bases in between. The CDR3 runs to 16 residues. Germline lookup yields CDR1 SGHTS and CDR2 YDEGEE.

The V gene is TRBV6-5, the J gene TRBJ1-1; unclear D gene. CDR1 is MNHEY and CDR2 is SVGAGI in the germline V gene. The V and J ends lost 2 bases and 1 base respectively, with 5 bases between them. The CDR3 consists of 13 residues. The DNA of the CDR3 is TGTGCCAGCAGTTACGACCAGAACACTGAAGCTTTCTTT. This gives the protein CASSYDQNTEAFF.

This clone was seen once. The rearrangement uses TRBV29-1 and TRBJ2-5, with D perhaps being TRBD1 or TRBD2 (6 bases each). The CDR3 contains 13 residues. V lost 6 bases to trimming and J lost 4 bases, with 15 bases between them. Germline V CDR1 and CDR2: SQVTM, ANQGSEA. The CDR3 sequence is CSVSGGGRETQYF. The CDR3, as DNA: TGCAGCGTCTCTGGAGGGGGGCGAGAGACCCAGTACTTC.

The rearrangement joins TRBV7-2 to TRBJ1-1; D gene ambiguous. The CDR3 has 14 amino acids. The germline V and J ends were trimmed by 1 base and 5 bases, with 11 bases remaining between them. Germline assignment: CDR1 SGHTA and CDR2 FQGNSA. CDR3 sequence: CASSLVGEGTEAFF. CDR3 DNA: TGTGCCAGCAGCTTAGTGGGCGAAGGTACTGAAGCTTTCTTT.

The V and J genes are TRBV6-1 and TRBJ1-5; TRBD1 is a possible D gene (5 bases). Germline V gene lookup returns CDR1 MNHNS and CDR2 SASEGT. This CDR3 has 14 amino acids. V was cut by 2 bases and J by 7 bases, with 12 bases left in between. The DNA for the CDR3 is TGTGCCAGCAGTGAATACGAGGGGCGGCAGCCCCAGCATTTT. Its translation: CASSEYEGRQPQHF.

This clone was seen once. The V gene is TRBV5-1, the J gene TRBJ2-5; TRBD2 matches at 8 bases. Germline CDR1 is SGHRS and CDR2 is YFSETQ. This CDR3 spans 14 amino acids. V was clipped by 3 bases and J by 2 bases; unmatched bases: 3. The CDR3 region is CASSSRGGQETQYF. The CDR3 nucleotides are TGCGCCAGCAGCTCCCGGGGGGGGCAAGAGACCCAGTACTTC.

V usage is TRBV29-1 and J usage is TRBJ1-1, with D hard to call. The germline gives CDR1 SQVTM, CDR2 ANQGSEA. V was clipped by 7 bases and J by 4 bases, with 13 bases between them. The CDR3 loop spans 12 amino acids. The CDR3 sequence is CSAKTLGTEAFF. CDR3 DNA: TGCAGCGCCAAGACCTTGGGCACTGAAGCTTTCTTT. Based on the CDR3 plus reference TRBV29-1 and TRBJ1-1, the full variable domain is SAVISQKPSRDICQRGTSLTIQCQVDSQVTMMFWYRQQPGQSLTLIATANQGSEATYESGFVIDKFPISRPNLTFSTLTVSNMSPEDSSIYLCSAKTLGTEAFFGQGTRLTVV.

This clone was recorded a few times. This chain's CDR3 is CASSQRAQANYGYTF. The CDR3 DNA follows: TGCGCCAGCAGCCAAAGGGCGCAGGCTAACTATGGCTACACCTTC. The J gene is TRBJ1-2, the V gene TRBV4-3; D is ambiguous. Trimming stripped 2 bases from V and 0 bases from J, with 10 bases between. Germline CDR1 LGHNA, CDR2 YSLEER. The CDR3 is made up of 15 amino acids.

V and J are TRBV10-3 and TRBJ2-5; D unclear. V dropped 1 base and J dropped 3 bases, with 6 bases sitting between them. The CDR3 loop spans 13 amino acids. Germline CDR1 is ENHRY and CDR2 is SYGVKD. CDR3 loop: CAISEFREETQYF. The CDR3 DNA sequence: TGTGCCATCAGTGAGTTTAGGGAAGAGACCCAGTACTTC.

The chain is built from TRBV5-1 and TRBJ1-1; the D is unclear. The CDR3 consists of 13 residues. Looked up from germline, CDR1 is SGHRS and CDR2 is YFSETQ. Trimming pared 0 bases from V and 3 bases from J, leaving 6 bases between. CDR3 coding DNA: TGCGCCAGCAGCTTGGCGGCGGACACTGAAGCTTTCTTT. Protein: CASSLAADTEAFF.

V usage is TRBV5-4 and J usage is TRBJ2-7, with D hard to call. V lost 0 bases to trimming and J lost 3 bases, with 13 bases between them. The CDR3 extends over 15 amino acids. From germline, CDR1 is SGHNT and CDR2 YYREEE (reference sequence). The CDR3 region is CASSLGPAEYYEQYF. CDR3 coding DNA: TGTGCCAGCAGCTTGGGGCCAGCAGAGTACTACGAGCAGTACTTC.

Comments on this clone: Other nucleotide sequences in the sample specify the same CDR3. This sequence joins TRBV6-5 and TRBJ1-2; D gene uncertain. Trimming stripped 6 bases from V and 5 bases from J, with 7 bases between. The CDR3 spans 11 residues. Germline CDR1 is MNHEY and CDR2 is SVGAGI. This chain's CDR3 is CASRDRYGYTF. The CDR3 DNA reads as TGTGCCAGCAGGGACCGATATGGCTACACCTTC.

The rearrangement uses TRBV27 and TRBJ2-7; possibly TRBD1 or TRBD2 for D (5 bases each). Germline lookup yields CDR1 MNHEY and CDR2 SMNVEV (reference sequence). This CDR3 region has 13 residues. V was trimmed by 4 bases and J by 5 bases, leaving 12 bases between them. The CDR3 DNA reads as TGTGCCAGCAGTTCCGGTAGGGACCACGAGCAGTACTTC. Protein: CASSSGRDHEQYF.

This rearrangement joins TRBV13 to TRBJ1-1; tentative D call: TRBD1 (5 bases). V was shortened by 3 bases and J by 5 bases, with 19 bases between the two germline ends. Germline values: CDR1 PRHDT, CDR2 FYEKMQ (reference sequence). The CDR3 contains 16 residues. The CDR3 reads CASSFRTTGAGTEAFF. The CDR3 DNA is TGTGCCAGCAGCTTTAGGACAACCGGGGCGGGTACTGAAGCTTTCTTT.

This CDR3 is CASSPNLQGSRGNTIYF. For the CDR3, the DNA is TGCGCCAGCAGCCCAAACCTACAGGGTTCGAGGGGAAACACCATATATTTT. The V call is TRBV5-1, the J call TRBJ1-3, with D possibly being TRBD1 (6 bases). V shed 4 bases and J shed 4 bases, with 21 bases lying between them. The CDR3 is 17 residues long. The germline V gene encodes CDR1 SGHRS and CDR2 YFSETQ.

The gene calls are TRBV5-1 and TRBJ2-3, with D perhaps matching TRBD1 (6 bases). The CDR3 sequence is 16 residues long. The V gene lost 0 bases and the J gene lost 0 bases, with 11 bases spanning the gap. CDR1 and CDR2 (germline): SGHRS, YFSETQ. The CDR3, as DNA: TGCGCCAGCAGCTTGGGAGGACAGCCGAGCACAGATACGCAGTATTTT. As protein: CASSLGGQPSTDTQYF.

V is TRBV6-1 and J is TRBJ2-7, with TRBD2 matching 9 bases. This CDR3 is built from 14 residues. V lost 4 bases to trimming and J lost 4 bases; unmatched junction nucleotides: 5. The V gene's germline CDR1 is MNHNS and CDR2 SASEGT. The CDR3 coding sequence is TGTGCCAGCAGTGGAGGGACTAGCTTATACGAGCAGTACTTC. Translation gives CASSGGTSLYEQYF.

V gene TRBV9 combines with J gene TRBJ1-2; 9 nucleotides line up with TRBD1. Germline loops: CDR1 SGDLS, CDR2 YYNGEE. The CDR3 loop spans 15 amino acids. Unmatched junction bases numbered 7, after V lost 1 base and J lost 6 bases. CDR3 DNA: TGTGCCAGCAGCGTACTAACAGGGGGCGGAGATGGCTACACCTTC. This encodes CASSVLTGGGDGYTF.

The chain carries TRBV19 and TRBJ1-6, with 7 bases aligning to TRBD1. This CDR3 has 14 residues. With V trimmed by 6 bases and J by 7 bases, 6 bases remained unmatched. Germline V gives CDR1 LNHDA, CDR2 SQIVND (reference sequence). CDR3 residues: CASSSGQSNSPLHF. CDR3 DNA sequence: TGTGCCAGTAGCTCGGGACAGTCCAATTCACCCCTCCACTTT.

This clone occurred a few times. The V and J genes are TRBV5-4 and TRBJ1-2, with unresolved D. The germline gives CDR1 SGHNT, CDR2 YYREEE (reference sequence). This CDR3 has 13 residues. V gave up 6 bases and J gave up 1 base, with 10 bases separating them. The CDR3 reads CASTIGSNYGYTF. CDR3 coding DNA: TGTGCCAGCACTATAGGCAGTAACTATGGCTACACCTTC. Variable domain in full (rest from reference TRBV5-4 and TRBJ1-2): ETGVTQSPTHLIKTRGQQVTLRCSSQSGHNTVSWYQQALGQGPQFIFQYYREEENGRGNFPPRFSGLQFPNYSSELNVNALELDDSALYLCASTIGSNYGYTFGSGTRLTVV.

This chain links TRBV2 with TRBJ1-6; unclear D gene. Trimming stripped 0 bases from V and 6 bases from J, with 9 bases between. The length of the CDR3 is 15 residues. Germline V gene sequence: CDR1 SNHLY, CDR2 FYNNEI. The DNA for the CDR3 is TGTGCCAGCAGTGAAGCGGGCCAGGTTAATTCACCCCTCCACTTT. It encodes CASSEAGQVNSPLHF.

J is TRBJ1-2 and V is TRBV4-3; the match to TRBD1 covers 7 bases. CDR3 length: 15 residues. The junction had 7 bases not matched to a gene; V was cut back by 1 base and J by 5 bases. In germline, CDR1 is LGHNA, CDR2 YSLEER. The CDR3 loop is CASSQVLGTVYGYTF. The DNA of the CDR3 is TGCGCCAGCAGCCAAGTACTCGGGACAGTATATGGCTACACCTTC.